This T cell receptor (beta chain) is from a study of OX40 agonist ivuxolimab in advanced cancers. Study overall: Patients achieving partial responses numbered three: one hepatocellular carcinoma case and two cutaneous melanoma cases.

This clone appeared a single time. One end of the junction is discordant with germline, which a read error may explain. Blood draws occurred at baseline, cycle 4 day 1, and cycle 7 day 1. In germline, CDR1 is SSHAT, CDR2 FNYEAQ (reference sequence). CDR3 length equals 15 residues. Profiled with immunoSEQ multiplex PCR; TCRdb holds only in-frame clones, not every one. There are about 62,000 clones in the sample; 60% to 85% occur only once, and about a tenth lies in the top ten. This chain joins TRBV7-7 and TRBJ2-3; perhaps TRBD2 as D (6 bases). This clonotype was obtained from an adult with an advanced solid tumor such as melanoma, head and neck, liver or kidney cancer. The sequencing here drew on CD4+ or CD8+ T cells sorted from blood, taken in a trial of the OX40 agonist ivuxolimab. For the CDR3, the DNA is TGTGCTAGCAGCTTATCGCCGCGGAGGGGAGATACGCAGTATTTT. Residues: CASSLSPRRGDTQYF.